Following are 23 T cell receptor beta chains from one sample sequenced in a study of monozygotic twins with inflammatory bowel disease (dated by TCRdb to about 2019). The library was produced with 5' RACE. The reads were generated on an Illumina HiSeq 2500. TCRdb reprocessed the reads, reporting each CDR3 protein sequence once and no DNA. The sample table gives approximately 150,000 distinct CDR3 sequences. The ten largest clones capture 2.4% of the sample. The sequenced sample was blood. Receptors originate from a human donor with ulcerative colitis or Crohn's disease, or a healthy co-twin of an affected twin (not recorded which).

The genes are TRBV6-2 or TRBV6-3 and TRBJ1-5; TCRdb's D call of TRBD1 is untestable without DNA. Germline loops: CDR1 MNHEY, CDR2 SVGEGT. There are 17 residues in the CDR3. CDR3 sequence: CASSPRLTDRGRMAQHF.

The gene calls are TRBV9 and TRBJ2-1; absent DNA, TCRdb's TRBD2 call cannot be checked. The CDR3 sequence is 15 residues long. Germline loops: CDR1 SGDLS, CDR2 YYNGEE. CDR3 amino acids: CASSVGVSGYNEQFF.

The chain joins TRBV5-1 to TRBJ1-1. Germline CDR1 and CDR2: SGHRS and YFSETQ. There are 15 residues in the CDR3. CDR3 residues: CASSDVPGMNTEAFF.

The chain recombines TRBV6-5 with TRBJ2-3; the TCRdb D gene call, TRBD2, has no DNA to confirm it. The CDR3 covers 17 residues. Germline values: CDR1 MNHEY, CDR2 SVGAGI. CDR3 residues: CASSYSIAAGIKDTQYF.

The genes are TRBV20-1 and TRBJ2-3; there is no DNA to check the TCRdb D call of TRBD2. Germline assignment: CDR1 DFQATT and CDR2 SNEGSKA (reference sequence). The CDR3 runs 18 residues. CDR3 sequence reads: CSASLLAGDYSSTDTQYF.

The chain couples TRBV5-1 to TRBJ1-6; without DNA, the TCRdb call of TRBD1 cannot be checked. The CDR3 sequence is 16 residues long. The germline CDR1 and CDR2 sequences are SGHRS and YFSETQ. The chain's CDR3 is CASSLKTGTGNSPLHF. Filled out from reference TRBV5-1 and TRBJ1-6, the complete variable domain reads KAGVTQTPRYLIKTRGQQVTLSCSPISGHRSVSWYQQTPGQGLQFLFEYFSETQRNKGNFPGRFSGRQFSNSRSEMNVSTLELGDSALYLCASSLKTGTGNSPLHFGNGTRLTVT.

The V gene is TRBV3-1, the J gene TRBJ2-5; TCRdb indicates TRBD1, and absent DNA this call remains unverified. CDR3 length: 16 amino acids. Germline lookup yields CDR1 LGHDT and CDR2 YNNKEL (reference sequence). The CDR3 loop is CASSQVLGTGQETQYF.

The chain combines TRBV20-1 with TRBJ2-2; TCRdb picks TRBD1, but there is no DNA to check that call. There are 18 residues in the CDR3. CDR1 is DFQATT and CDR2 is SNEGSKA in the germline V gene (reference sequence). The CDR3 region is CSATLGGRGESNTGELFF.

V and J are TRBV20-1 and TRBJ2-7; TCRdb returns TRBD1, unconfirmable since there is no DNA. Germline CDR1 DFQATT, CDR2 SNEGSKA (reference sequence). This CDR3 is built from 14 residues. The CDR3 region is CSARIRGRSSEQYF.

The chain uses TRBV12-3 or TRBV12-4 and TRBJ2-7; TCRdb designates TRBD1, a call that cannot be tested without DNA. The CDR3 length is 14 residues. The CDR3 spells CASSPHQGGNEQYF.

The rearrangement links TRBV6-5 to TRBJ1-1. Germline V gene data show CDR1 as MNHEY and CDR2 as SVGAGI. The CDR3 length is 17 residues. The CDR3 spells CASSYDGSAEMNTEAFF.

The gene calls are TRBV12-3 or TRBV12-4 and TRBJ2-7; the TCRdb D gene call, TRBD1, has no DNA to confirm it. CDR3 size: 14 residues. This CDR3 is CASSLDRGSHEQYF.

V and J are TRBV27 and TRBJ2-7; the D call of TRBD1 rests on TCRdb alone, since no DNA is present to check it. CDR1 and CDR2 from the germline V gene are MNHEY and SMNVEV (reference sequence). CDR3 length: 14 residues. CDR3 region: CASRFGAGGYEQYF.

The chain carries TRBV7-2 and TRBJ1-5; the TCRdb call, TRBD1, lacks DNA for checking. The germline V gene encodes CDR1 SGHTA and CDR2 FQGNSA. This CDR3 region has 17 residues. CDR3 loop: CASSFRGLQGGNQPQHF. Full variable domain (remainder filled in from reference TRBV7-2 and TRBJ1-5): GAGVSQSPSNKVTEKGKDVELRCDPISGHTALYWYRQSLGQGLEFLIYFQGNSAPDKSGLPSDRFSAERTGGSVSTLTIQRTQQEDSAVYLCASSFRGLQGGNQPQHFGDGTRLSIL.

The chain has TRBV6-2 or TRBV6-3 and TRBJ2-7; TCRdb's D call of TRBD1 is untestable without DNA. This CDR3 is built from 15 residues. Looked up from germline, CDR1 is MNHEY and CDR2 is SVGEGT. CDR3 in amino acids: CASSTGGQISYEQYF.

This chain connects TRBV20-1 to TRBJ1-2. Germline V gives CDR1 DFQATT, CDR2 SNEGSKA (reference sequence). The CDR3 consists of 14 residues. CDR3 in amino acids: CSARDPFDSYGYTF.

The CDR3: CASSLGTGGSTGQYF. The chain joins TRBV7-6 to TRBJ2-7; checking the TCRdb D call of TRBD1 is not possible without DNA. The germline gives CDR1 SGHVS, CDR2 FNYEAQ. CDR3 length: 15 residues.

This chain links TRBV11-2 with TRBJ1-6; TCRdb's D call, TRBD1, is unchecked because there is no DNA. This CDR3 has 13 residues. Germline V gene lookup returns CDR1 SGHAT and CDR2 FQNNGV. CDR3 amino acids: CASRPGLGPTLHF.

This chain uses TRBV7-8 with TRBJ2-1; TCRdb reports TRBD2, a call that lacks DNA to check it against. Germline V gives CDR1 SGHVS, CDR2 FQNEAQ. This CDR3 comprises 15 residues. Here the CDR3 reads CASNLGLAGVNEQFF.

The chain uses TRBV5-1 and TRBJ1-4. Germline values: CDR1 SGHRS, CDR2 YFSETQ. CDR3 length: 15 residues. The CDR3 here is CASSLRPETPEKLFF.

The chain carries TRBV7-3 and TRBJ2-5. Germline CDR1 reads SGHTA; CDR2 reads FQGTGA. The CDR3 contains 13 residues. This chain's CDR3 is CASSLSVQETQYF.

The CDR3 loop is CASSLPTGGSYNSPLHF. V gene TRBV6-1 combines with J gene TRBJ1-6. The CDR3 is 17 amino acids. Germline assignment: CDR1 MNHNS and CDR2 SASEGT.

The chain carries TRBV7-9 and TRBJ2-1. Germline loops: CDR1 SEHNR, CDR2 FQNEAQ (reference sequence). The CDR3 covers 13 residues. The CDR3 sequence is CASSPWTTNEQFF.